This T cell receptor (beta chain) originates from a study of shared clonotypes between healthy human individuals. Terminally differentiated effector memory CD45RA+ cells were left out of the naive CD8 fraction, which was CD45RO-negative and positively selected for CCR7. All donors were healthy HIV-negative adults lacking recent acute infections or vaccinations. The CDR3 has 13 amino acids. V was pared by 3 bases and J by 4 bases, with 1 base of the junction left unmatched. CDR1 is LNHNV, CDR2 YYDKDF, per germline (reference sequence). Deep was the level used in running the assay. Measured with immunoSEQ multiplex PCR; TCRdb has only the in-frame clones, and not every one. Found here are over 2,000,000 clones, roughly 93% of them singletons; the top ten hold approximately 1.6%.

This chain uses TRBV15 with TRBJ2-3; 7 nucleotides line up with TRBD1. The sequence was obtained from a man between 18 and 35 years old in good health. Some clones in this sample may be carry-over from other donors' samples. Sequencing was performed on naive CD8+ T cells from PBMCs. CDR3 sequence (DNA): TGTGCCACCAGCAGTGACAGGGCAGATACGCAGTATTTT. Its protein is CATSSDRADTQYF.